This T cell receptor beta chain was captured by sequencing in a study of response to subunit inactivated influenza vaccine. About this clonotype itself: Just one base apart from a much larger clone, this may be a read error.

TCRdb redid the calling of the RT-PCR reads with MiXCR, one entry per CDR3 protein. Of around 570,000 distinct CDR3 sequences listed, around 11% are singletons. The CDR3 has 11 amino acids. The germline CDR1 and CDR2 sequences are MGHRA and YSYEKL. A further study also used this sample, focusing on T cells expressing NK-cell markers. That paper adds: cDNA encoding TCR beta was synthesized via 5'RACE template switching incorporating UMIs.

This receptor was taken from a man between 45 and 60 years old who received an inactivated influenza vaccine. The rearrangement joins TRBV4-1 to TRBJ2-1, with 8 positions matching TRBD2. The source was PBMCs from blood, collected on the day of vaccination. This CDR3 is CASCQGLERFF. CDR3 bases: TGCGCCAGCTGCCAGGGACTAGAGCGGTTCTTC.